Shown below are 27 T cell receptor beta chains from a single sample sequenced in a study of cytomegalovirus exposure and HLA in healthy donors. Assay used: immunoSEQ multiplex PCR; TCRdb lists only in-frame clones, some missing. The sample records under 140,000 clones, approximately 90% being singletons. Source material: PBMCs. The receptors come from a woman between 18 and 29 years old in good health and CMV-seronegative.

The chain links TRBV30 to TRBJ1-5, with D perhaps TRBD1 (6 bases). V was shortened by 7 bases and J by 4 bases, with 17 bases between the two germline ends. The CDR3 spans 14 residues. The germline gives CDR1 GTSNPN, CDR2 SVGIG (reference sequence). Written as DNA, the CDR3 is TGTGCCTTCAGAGGGAGGGGGGGAAATCAGCCCCAGCATTTT. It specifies CAFRGRGGNQPQHF. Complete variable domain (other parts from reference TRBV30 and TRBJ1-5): SQTIHQWPATLVQPVGSPLSLECTVEGTSNPNLYWYRQAAGRGLQLLFYSVGIGQISSEVPQNLSASRPQDRQFILSSKKLLLSDSGFYLCAFRGRGGNQPQHFGDGTRLSIL.

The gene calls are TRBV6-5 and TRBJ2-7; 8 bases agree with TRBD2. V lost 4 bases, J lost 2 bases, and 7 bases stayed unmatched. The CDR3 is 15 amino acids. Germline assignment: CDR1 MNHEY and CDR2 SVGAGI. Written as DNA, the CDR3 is TGTGCCAGCAGTTCCCTCATCGGGGGGGCCTACGAGCAGTACTTC. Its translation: CASSSLIGGAYEQYF.

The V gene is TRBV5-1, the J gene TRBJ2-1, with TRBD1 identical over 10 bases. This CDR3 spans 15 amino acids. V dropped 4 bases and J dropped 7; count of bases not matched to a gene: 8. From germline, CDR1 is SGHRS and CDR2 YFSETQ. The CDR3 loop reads CASSPDRGRRNEQFF. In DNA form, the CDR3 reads TGCGCCAGCAGCCCCGACAGGGGGCGCAGGAATGAGCAGTTCTTC. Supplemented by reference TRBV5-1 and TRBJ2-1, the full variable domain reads KAGVTQTPRYLIKTRGQQVTLSCSPISGHRSVSWYQQTPGQGLQFLFEYFSETQRNKGNFPGRFSGRQFSNSRSEMNVSTLELGDSALYLCASSPDRGRRNEQFFGPGTRLTVL.

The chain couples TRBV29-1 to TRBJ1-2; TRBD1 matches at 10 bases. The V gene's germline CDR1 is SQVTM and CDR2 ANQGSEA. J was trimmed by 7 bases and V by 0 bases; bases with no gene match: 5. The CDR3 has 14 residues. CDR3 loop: CSVEEGTGVGGYTF. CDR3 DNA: TGCAGCGTTGAAGAAGGGACAGGGGTGGGTGGCTACACCTTC.

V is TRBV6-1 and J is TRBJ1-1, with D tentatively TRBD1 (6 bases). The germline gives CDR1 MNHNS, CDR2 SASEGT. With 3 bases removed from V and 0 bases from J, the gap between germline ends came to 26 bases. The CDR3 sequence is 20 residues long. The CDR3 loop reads CASSDWGAPGRGKMNTEAFF. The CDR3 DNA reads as TGTGCCAGCAGTGACTGGGGGGCCCCGGGGAGGGGAAAAATGAACACTGAAGCTTTCTTT.

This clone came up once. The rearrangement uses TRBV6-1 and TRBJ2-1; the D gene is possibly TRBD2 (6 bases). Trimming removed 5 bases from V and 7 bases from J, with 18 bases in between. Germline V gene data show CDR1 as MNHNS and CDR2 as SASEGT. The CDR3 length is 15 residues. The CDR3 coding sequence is TGTGCCAGCAGTAACCGTGCAGGGACTGTTAATGAGCAGTTCTTC. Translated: CASSNRAGTVNEQFF.

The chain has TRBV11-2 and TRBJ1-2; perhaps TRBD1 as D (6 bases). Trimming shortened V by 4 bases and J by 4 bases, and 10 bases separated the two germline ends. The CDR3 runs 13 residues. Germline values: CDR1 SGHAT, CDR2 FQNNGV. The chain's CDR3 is CASSSDRSYGYTF. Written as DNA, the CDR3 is TGTGCCAGCAGCTCCGACAGGAGCTATGGCTACACCTTC.

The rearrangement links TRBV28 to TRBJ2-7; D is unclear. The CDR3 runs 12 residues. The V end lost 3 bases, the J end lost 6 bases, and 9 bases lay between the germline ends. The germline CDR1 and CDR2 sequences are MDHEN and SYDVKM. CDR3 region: CASSLRLTEQYF. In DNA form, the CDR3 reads TGTGCCAGCAGTTTGCGTCTAACCGAGCAGTACTTC.

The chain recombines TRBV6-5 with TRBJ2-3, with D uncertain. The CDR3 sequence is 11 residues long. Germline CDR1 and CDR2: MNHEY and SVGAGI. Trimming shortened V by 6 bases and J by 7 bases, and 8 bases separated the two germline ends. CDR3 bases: TGTGCCAGCAGCCGACTGAATACGCAGTATTTT. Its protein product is CASSRLNTQYF.

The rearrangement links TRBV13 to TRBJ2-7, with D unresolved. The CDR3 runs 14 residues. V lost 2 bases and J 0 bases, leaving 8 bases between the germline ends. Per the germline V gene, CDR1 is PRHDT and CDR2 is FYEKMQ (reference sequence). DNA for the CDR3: TGTGCCAGCAGCTTACGGCAGGTCTCCTACGAGCAGTACTTC. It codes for CASSLRQVSYEQYF. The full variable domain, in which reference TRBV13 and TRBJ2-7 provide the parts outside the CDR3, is AAGVIQSPRHLIKEKRETATLKCYPIPRHDTVYWYQQGPGQDPQFLISFYEKMQSDKGSIPDRFSAQQFSDYHSELNMSSLELGDSALYFCASSLRQVSYEQYFGPGTRLTVT.

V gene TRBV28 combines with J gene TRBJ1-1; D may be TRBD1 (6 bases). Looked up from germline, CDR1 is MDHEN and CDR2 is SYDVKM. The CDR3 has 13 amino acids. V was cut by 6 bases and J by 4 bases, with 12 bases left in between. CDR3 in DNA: TGTGCCAGCAGCCTAGGGACATTCACTGAAGCTTTCTTT. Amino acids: CASSLGTFTEAFF.

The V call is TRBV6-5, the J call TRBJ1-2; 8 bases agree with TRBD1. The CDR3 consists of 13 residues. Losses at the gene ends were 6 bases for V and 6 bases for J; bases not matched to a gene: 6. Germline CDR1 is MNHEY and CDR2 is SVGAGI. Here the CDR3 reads CASSPTGENGYTF. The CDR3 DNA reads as TGTGCCAGCAGCCCGACAGGGGAAAATGGCTACACCTTC.

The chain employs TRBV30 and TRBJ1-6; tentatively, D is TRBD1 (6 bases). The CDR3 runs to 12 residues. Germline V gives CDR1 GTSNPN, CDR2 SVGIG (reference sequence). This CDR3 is CARRGALSPLHF. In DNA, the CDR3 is TGTGCACGACGGGGGGCACTATCACCCCTCCACTTT.

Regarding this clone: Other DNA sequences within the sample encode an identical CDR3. CDR3 sequence (DNA): TGTGCCAGCAGTTTAAGGGGGATGAACACTGAAGCTTTCTTT. It yields the protein CASSLRGMNTEAFF. The V and J genes are TRBV27 and TRBJ1-1; TRBD1 is a possible D gene (6 bases). Germline loops: CDR1 MNHEY, CDR2 SMNVEV (reference sequence). Trimming cost V 2 bases and J 0 bases, with 7 bases left between them. The CDR3 loop spans 14 amino acids.

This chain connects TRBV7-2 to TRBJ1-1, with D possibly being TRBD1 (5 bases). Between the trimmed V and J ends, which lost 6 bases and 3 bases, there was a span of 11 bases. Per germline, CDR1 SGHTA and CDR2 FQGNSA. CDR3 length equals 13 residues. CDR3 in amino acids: CASRPRDDTEAFF. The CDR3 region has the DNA TGTGCCAGCAGGCCCAGGGATGACACTGAAGCTTTCTTT.

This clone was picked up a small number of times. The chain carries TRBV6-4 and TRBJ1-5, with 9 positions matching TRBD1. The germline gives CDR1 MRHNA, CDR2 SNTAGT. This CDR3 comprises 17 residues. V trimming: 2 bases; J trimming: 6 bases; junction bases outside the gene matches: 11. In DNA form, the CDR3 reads TGTGCCAGCAGTGACACTACAGGGGGCGCAGAAAGTCAGCCCCAGCATTTT. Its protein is CASSDTTGGAESQPQHF.

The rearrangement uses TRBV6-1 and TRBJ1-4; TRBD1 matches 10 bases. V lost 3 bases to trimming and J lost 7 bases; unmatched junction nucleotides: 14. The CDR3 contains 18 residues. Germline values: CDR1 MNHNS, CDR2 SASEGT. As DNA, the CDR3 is TGTGCCAGCAGTGATTACGGAGGGGGACAGGGGATTTCTGAAAAACTGTTTTTT. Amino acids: CASSDYGGGQGISEKLFF.

As DNA, the CDR3 is TGTGCCAGCAGCTTAGGGACAGGGGCCACTGAAGCTTTCTTT. Translation gives CASSLGTGATEAFF. This chain connects TRBV7-8 to TRBJ1-1; 9 nucleotides line up with TRBD1. Germline V CDR1 and CDR2: SGHVS, FQNEAQ. This CDR3 comprises 14 residues. J gave up 4 bases and V 1 base, and 1 base lay outside the gene matches.

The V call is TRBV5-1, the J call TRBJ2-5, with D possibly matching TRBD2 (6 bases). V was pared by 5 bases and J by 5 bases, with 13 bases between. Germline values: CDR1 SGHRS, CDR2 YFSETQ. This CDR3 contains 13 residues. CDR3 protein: CASSSGTEETQYF. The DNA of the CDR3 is TGCGCCAGCAGTTCCGGGACTGAGGAGACCCAGTACTTC.

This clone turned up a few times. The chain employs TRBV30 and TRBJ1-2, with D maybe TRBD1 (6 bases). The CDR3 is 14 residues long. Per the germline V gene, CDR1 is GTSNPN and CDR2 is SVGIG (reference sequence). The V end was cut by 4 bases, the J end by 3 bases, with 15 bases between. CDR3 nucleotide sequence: TGTGCCTGGACCACAGGGAAGGGTTACTATGGCTACACCTTC. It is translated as CAWTTGKGYYGYTF.

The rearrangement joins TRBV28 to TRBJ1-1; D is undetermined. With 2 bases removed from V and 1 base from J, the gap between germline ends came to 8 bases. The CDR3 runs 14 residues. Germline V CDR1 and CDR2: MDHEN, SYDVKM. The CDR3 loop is CASSLLRQNTEAFF. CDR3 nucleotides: TGTGCCAGCAGTTTACTTCGACAGAACACTGAAGCTTTCTTT.

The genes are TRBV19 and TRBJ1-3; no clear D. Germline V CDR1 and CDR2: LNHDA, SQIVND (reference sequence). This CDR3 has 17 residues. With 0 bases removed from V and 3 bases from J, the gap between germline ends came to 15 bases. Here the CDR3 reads CASSIDLPSENGNTIYF. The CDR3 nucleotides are TGTGCCAGTAGTATAGATCTTCCTTCGGAGAATGGAAACACCATATATTTT.

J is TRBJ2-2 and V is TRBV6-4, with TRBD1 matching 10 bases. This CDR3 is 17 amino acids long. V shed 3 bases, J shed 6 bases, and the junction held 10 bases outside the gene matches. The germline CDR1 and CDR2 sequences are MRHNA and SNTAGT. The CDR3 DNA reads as TGTGCCAGCAGTGAATTTGGTGACAGGGGGCAGTCCGGGGAGCTGTTTTTT. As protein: CASSEFGDRGQSGELFF.

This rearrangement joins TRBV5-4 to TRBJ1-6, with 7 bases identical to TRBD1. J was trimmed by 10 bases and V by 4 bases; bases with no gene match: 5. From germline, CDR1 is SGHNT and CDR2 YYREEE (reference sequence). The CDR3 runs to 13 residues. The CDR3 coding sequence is TGTGCCAGCAGCCCTGGACAGGACTCACCCCTCCACTTT. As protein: CASSPGQDSPLHF.

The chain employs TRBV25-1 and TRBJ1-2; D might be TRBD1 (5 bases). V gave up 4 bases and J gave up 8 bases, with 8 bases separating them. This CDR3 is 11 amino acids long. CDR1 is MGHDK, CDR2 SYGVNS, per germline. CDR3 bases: TGTGCCAGCAGTGTAGGGGTCGGCTACACCTTC. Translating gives CASSVGVGYTF.

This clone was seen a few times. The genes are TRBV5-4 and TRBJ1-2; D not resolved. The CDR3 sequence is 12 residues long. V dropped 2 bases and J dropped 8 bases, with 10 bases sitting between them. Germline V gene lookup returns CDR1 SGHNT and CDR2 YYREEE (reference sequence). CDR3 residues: CASSFQAEGYTF. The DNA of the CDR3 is TGTGCCAGCAGCTTCCAAGCCGAGGGCTACACCTTC. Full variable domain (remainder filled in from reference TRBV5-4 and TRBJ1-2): ETGVTQSPTHLIKTRGQQVTLRCSSQSGHNTVSWYQQALGQGPQFIFQYYREEENGRGNFPPRFSGLQFPNYSSELNVNALELDDSALYLCASSFQAEGYTFGSGTRLTVV.

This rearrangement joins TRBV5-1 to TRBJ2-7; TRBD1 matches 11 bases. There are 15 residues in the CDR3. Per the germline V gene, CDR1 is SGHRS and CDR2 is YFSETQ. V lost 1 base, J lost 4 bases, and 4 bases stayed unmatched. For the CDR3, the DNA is TGCGCCAGCAGCTTGACCGGGACAGGGGGATACGAGCAGTACTTC. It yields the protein CASSLTGTGGYEQYF.